The present entry profiles one T cell receptor beta chain with its context. What it binds is not known. The data were obtained in a study of T cell responses to AZD1222 COVID-19 vaccine. Findings and limits, study-wide: Donors were mostly white British, more females; clonal diversity possibly underestimated.

Assay used: immunoSEQ multiplex PCR; TCRdb lists only in-frame clones, some missing. Of 65,000 to 100,000 clones detected, approximately 89% appear once; the ten largest clones hold around 8%. The CDR3 is 16 residues long. V was trimmed by 1 base and J by 6 bases, leaving 18 bases between them. Germline V lookup: CDR1 MDHEN, CDR2 SYDVKM. This chain links TRBV28 with TRBJ1-1; perhaps TRBD1 as D (6 bases). The sample in question was peripheral blood, obtained 28 days after the second AZD1222 dose. The TCR was taken from an adult who received the AZD1222 COVID-19 vaccine. The DNA for the CDR3 is TGTGCCAGCAGTTTATTGGTTGGTGGCGGGGGCTCTGAAGCTTTCTTT. This codes for CASSLLVGGGGSEAFF.